A single T cell receptor (beta chain) is shown here with its context. What it binds is not known. Blood collection times were about day -28 and days 30, 100, 180 posttransplant. Only in-frame clones appear in the TCRdb table, and some are missing; sequencing was by immunoSEQ multiplex PCR. The sample includes over 7,000 clones, roughly 76% seen only once; the top ten take approximately 5%. This sample is drawn from a study of T cell clonotyping in hematopoietic cell transplantation. Study conclusions and caveats: Pathologically expanded recipient clonotypes increased progressively from day 30 to day 180 as diversity fell. Cells were unsorted, so CD4 and CD8 contributions were not separated. Broader posttransplant TCR repertoire diversity was predicted by graft donor and pretransplant recipient Inverse Simpson Index values.

The sequences come from peripheral blood mononuclear cells, collected 180 days after allogeneic stem cell transplant. The TCR originated in a female patient aged 45-65 years who had an allogeneic stem cell transplant from an unrelated donor, so the T cells may come from the graft donor. Some clones in this sample may be carry-over from other donors' samples.

The CDR3 region has the DNA TGTGCCAGCAGCTTAACTAGCGGAGCCTACGAGCAGTACTTC. As protein: CASSLTSGAYEQYF. The rearrangement links TRBV7-8 to TRBJ2-7; 8 bases align to TRBD2. Germline trimming cut 2 bases from V and 2 bases from J; bases unmatched to any gene: 2. In germline, CDR1 is SGHVS, CDR2 FQNEAQ. This CDR3 contains 14 residues. Combining the CDR3 with reference TRBV7-8 and TRBJ2-7 gives the whole variable domain GAGVSQSPRYKVAKRGQDVALRCDPISGHVSLFWYQQALGQGPEFLTYFQNEAQLDKSGLPSDRFFAERPEGSVSTLKIQRTQQEDSAVYLCASSLTSGAYEQYFGPGTRLTVT.